A single sample gave rise to the 23 T cell receptor beta chains below, sequenced in a study of T cell responses to AZD1222 COVID-19 vaccine. Sequencing used immunoSEQ multiplex PCR; TCRdb keeps in-frame clones, though not all of them. This sample has some 60,000 clones; about 79% occur once, and the top ten carry 20%. This specimen was peripheral blood, taken on day 0 of AZD1222 vaccination. The source is an adult in good health.

The chain uses TRBV19 and TRBJ1-5; D not certain. CDR1 and CDR2 from the germline V gene are LNHDA and SQIVND (reference sequence). The CDR3 totals 14 residues. Trimming took 7 bases from V and 0 from J, leaving 10 bases between them. The CDR3 reads CASTKGYSNQPQHF. The CDR3, as DNA: TGTGCCAGTACGAAAGGGTATAGCAATCAGCCCCAGCATTTT.

The V call is TRBV18, the J call TRBJ2-2; 8 bases agree with TRBD2. The CDR3 has 15 amino acids. Germline assignment: CDR1 KGHSH and CDR2 LQKENI. With 8 bases clipped from V and 0 bases from J, the junction kept 5 bases outside the gene matches. CDR3 in amino acids: CASHPTSANTGELFF. The CDR3 DNA is TGTGCCAGCCACCCGACTAGCGCGAACACCGGGGAGCTGTTTTTT.

This sequence joins TRBV7-2 and TRBJ2-1, with 7 bases identical to TRBD2. The germline V gene encodes CDR1 SGHTA and CDR2 FQGNSA. This CDR3 has 14 residues. The V gene end was trimmed by 1 base and the J gene end by 3 bases; junction bases not matched to a gene: 0. DNA of the CDR3: TGTGCCAGCAGCTTAGGGGACTACTACAATGAGCAGTTCTTC. Translating it yields CASSLGDYYNEQFF.

This clone was counted only a few times. J is TRBJ2-6 and V is TRBV18; no clear D gene. There are 17 residues in the CDR3. Trimming shortened V by 5 bases and J by 0 bases, and 14 bases separated the two germline ends. Germline assignment: CDR1 KGHSH and CDR2 LQKENI. Here the CDR3 DNA reads TGTGCCAGCTCATGGCAGGACGCATCCTCTGGGGCCAACGTCCTGACTTTC. It encodes CASSWQDASSGANVLTF.

This chain uses TRBV10-3 with TRBJ2-7; the D gene is possibly TRBD1 (5 bases). CDR3 length: 13 amino acids. Germline assignment: CDR1 ENHRY and CDR2 SYGVKD. Trimming pared 4 bases from V and 4 bases from J, leaving 11 bases between. Here the CDR3 reads CAISVQKGYEQYV. The CDR3, as DNA: TGTGCCATCAGTGTACAAAAGGGGTACGAGCAGTACGTC.

J is TRBJ2-5 and V is TRBV6-2 or TRBV6-3, with TRBD2 matching over 7 bases. Trimming at V came to 2 bases and at J to 7 bases, leaving 4 bases not matched to a gene. The CDR3 spans 13 residues. CDR1 MNHEY and CDR2 SVGEGT come from the germline V gene. The CDR3 sequence is CASSYIERGTQYF. CDR3 DNA sequence: TGTGCCAGCAGTTACATCGAGCGGGGGACCCAGTACTTC.

The rearrangement joins TRBV4-3 to TRBJ1-4; 9 bases align to TRBD1. Germline CDR1 is LGHNA and CDR2 is YSLEER. The length of the CDR3 is 14 residues. Trimming cost V 0 bases and J 14 bases; bases outside gene matches: 7. CDR3 sequence: CASSQDGGTGRLFF. CDR3 DNA: TGCGCCAGCAGCCAAGATGGTGGGACAGGGCGGCTGTTTTTT.

This chain uses TRBV9 with TRBJ1-2, with 8 bases matching TRBD1. V shed 0 bases, J shed 4 bases, and the junction held 8 bases outside the gene matches. Germline V gene data show CDR1 as SGDLS and CDR2 as YYNGEE. This CDR3 has 16 residues. The CDR3 nucleotides are TGTGCCAGCAGCGTAGACATCGGGACAGGCGGCTATGGCTACACCTTC. Translating gives CASSVDIGTGGYGYTF. Using reference TRBV9 and TRBJ1-2 for the parts outside the CDR3, the full variable domain is DSGVTQTPKHLITATGQRVTLRCSPRSGDLSVYWYQQSLDQGLQFLIQYYNGEERAKGNILERFSAQQFPDLHSELNLSSLELGDSALYFCASSVDIGTGGYGYTFGSGTRLTVV.

The rearrangement links TRBV2 to TRBJ1-2; 7 nucleotides match TRBD1. The CDR3 extends over 13 amino acids. The trim removed 4 bases at V and 8 bases at J, leaving 7 bases unmatched. Germline V gene data show CDR1 as SNHLY and CDR2 as FYNNEI. CDR3 sequence: CASSVTQGDGYTF. The CDR3 region has the DNA TGTGCCAGCAGTGTTACGCAGGGGGACGGCTACACCTTC.

V is TRBV29-1 and J is TRBJ2-3; D is undetermined. CDR3 size: 11 residues. V lost 6 bases and J 7 bases, leaving 11 bases between the germline ends. Germline CDR1 SQVTM, CDR2 ANQGSEA. The CDR3 coding sequence is TGCAGCGTGTTAGGGTGGAATACGCAGTATTTT. This translates into CSVLGWNTQYF.

This clone has only a few counts. The V gene is TRBV11-2, the J gene TRBJ2-7; 7 bases map to TRBD2. The CDR3 spans 15 residues. Germline lookup yields CDR1 SGHAT and CDR2 FQNNGV. Trimming removed 4 bases from V and 0 bases from J; junction bases left unmatched: 6. CDR3 sequence: CASSWGAGFSYEQYF. Written as DNA, the CDR3 is TGTGCCAGCAGCTGGGGAGCGGGATTCTCCTACGAGCAGTACTTC.

The chain is built from TRBV6-2 or TRBV6-3 and TRBJ1-5, with a tentative D call TRBD1 (5 bases). V was shortened by 5 bases and J by 7 bases, with 15 bases between the two germline ends. Per germline, CDR1 MNHEY and CDR2 SVGEGT. This CDR3 comprises 14 residues. CDR3: CASSTGRRGQPQHF. For the CDR3, the DNA is TGTGCCAGCAGTACAGGACGGAGGGGACAGCCCCAGCATTTT.

V usage is TRBV11-3 and J usage is TRBJ2-1; TRBD2 agrees at 12 bases. Germline V lookup: CDR1 SGHNT, CDR2 YENEEA. CDR3 length: 15 residues. With V trimmed by 4 bases and J by 10 bases, 8 bases remained unmatched. CDR3 sequence: CASSSLAGGPGEQFF. The CDR3 nucleotides are TGTGCCAGCAGCTCCCTAGCGGGAGGGCCTGGGGAGCAGTTCTTC. Drawing the rest from reference TRBV11-3 and TRBJ2-1, the complete variable domain is EAGVVQSPRYKIIEKKQPVAFWCNPISGHNTLYWYLQNLGQGPELLIRYENEEAVDDSQLPKDRFSAERLKGVDSTLKIQPAELGDSAVYLCASSSLAGGPGEQFFGPGTRLTVL.

The chain is built from TRBV23-1 and TRBJ1-4; D remains ambiguous. TRBV23-1 is an ORF for which the function is uncertain. V was clipped by 7 bases and J by 0 bases, with 9 bases between them. CDR3 size: 14 residues. For the CDR3, the DNA is TGCGCCAGCAAAGAGACCTCAACTAATGAAAAACTGTTTTTT. It translates to CASKETSTNEKLFF.

The chain has TRBV2 and TRBJ1-4; D unresolved. This CDR3 is 17 amino acids long. Germline V lookup: CDR1 SNHLY, CDR2 FYNNEI. The V end was cut by 6 bases, the J end by 3 bases, with 20 bases between. CDR3 amino acids: CASSPVLPTDANEKLFF. Here the CDR3 DNA reads TGTGCCAGCAGCCCGGTACTCCCGACGGACGCTAATGAAAAACTGTTTTTT.

The chain couples TRBV2 to TRBJ1-2, with 9 bases matching TRBD1. V shed 4 bases, J shed 1 base, and the junction held 4 bases outside the gene matches. Germline loops: CDR1 SNHLY, CDR2 FYNNEI. The CDR3 runs to 15 residues. The CDR3, as DNA: TGTGCCAGCAGTGTTCCGGGACAGGGTAACTATGGCTACACCTTC. It encodes CASSVPGQGNYGYTF.

The chain carries TRBV7-2 and TRBJ1-5; TRBD1 matches at 11 bases. The CDR3 consists of 16 residues. CDR1 is SGHTA and CDR2 is FQGNSA in the germline V gene. V dropped 1 base and J dropped 6; count of bases not matched to a gene: 5. The CDR3 DNA reads TGTGCCAGCAGCTTAGTCGCGGGGACAGGGGGTCAGCCCCAGCATTTT. Translating gives CASSLVAGTGGQPQHF.

The genes are TRBV25-1 and TRBJ2-7; TRBD1 might be the D (5 bases). V was shortened by 5 bases and J by 3 bases, with 17 bases between the two germline ends. The CDR3 runs 15 residues. Germline V gene sequence: CDR1 MGHDK, CDR2 SYGVNS. The CDR3 region is CASSFNPTGSYEQYF. DNA of the CDR3: TGTGCCAGCAGTTTCAACCCTACAGGAAGCTACGAGCAGTACTTC.

A note on this clone: Mismatch with germline at one junction end may stem from a read error. The V gene is TRBV6-5, the J gene TRBJ2-3, with D maybe TRBD2 (7 bases). Germline-derived CDR1 and CDR2 are MNHEY and SVGAGI. This CDR3 comprises 15 residues. DNA of the CDR3: TGCGCTGCTAGTGAGGGGGGGAGGGACGCAGATACGCAGTATTTT. Its translation: CAASEGGRDADTQYF.

For the CDR3, the DNA is TGTGCCAGCAGCGCCTATAACTCTGGAAACACCATATATTTT. Translation gives CASSAYNSGNTIYF. This chain uses TRBV9 with TRBJ1-3, with no clear D. Trimming stripped 3 bases from V and 0 bases from J, with 7 bases between. Per the germline V gene, CDR1 is SGDLS and CDR2 is YYNGEE. The CDR3 runs to 14 residues.

Only one count was recorded for this clone. The chain joins TRBV6-2 or TRBV6-3 to TRBJ1-5; the match to TRBD1 covers 9 bases. Germline CDR1 MNHEY, CDR2 SVGEGT. Trimming at V came to 2 bases and at J to 6 bases, leaving 8 bases not matched to a gene. The length of the CDR3 is 16 residues. The CDR3 loop reads CASSYAGTGYAQPQHF. The CDR3 DNA sequence: TGTGCCAGCAGTTACGCCGGGACAGGGTACGCTCAGCCCCAGCATTTT.

This chain links TRBV11-3 with TRBJ1-6; D unresolved. Deletions cut 1 base from V and 8 bases from J, with 12 bases between. Germline lookup yields CDR1 SGHNT and CDR2 YENEEA. This CDR3 is built from 15 residues. The CDR3 DNA reads as TGTGCCAGCAGCTTAGGCTCCCTTGGGGATTCACCCCTCCACTTT. This translates into CASSLGSLGDSPLHF.

This sequence joins TRBV11-3 and TRBJ2-1; D possibly corresponds to TRBD2 (5 bases). V lost 1 base, J lost 4 bases, and 17 bases lay in between. CDR1 is SGHNT and CDR2 is YENEEA in the germline V gene. The CDR3 runs 17 residues. The CDR3 sequence: CASSLGAEGPNYNEQFF. The DNA for the CDR3 is TGTGCCAGCAGCTTAGGGGCCGAGGGCCCTAATTACAATGAGCAGTTCTTC. The full variable domain, its missing parts supplied by reference TRBV11-3 and TRBJ2-1, is EAGVVQSPRYKIIEKKQPVAFWCNPISGHNTLYWYLQNLGQGPELLIRYENEEAVDDSQLPKDRFSAERLKGVDSTLKIQPAELGDSAVYLCASSLGAEGPNYNEQFFGPGTRLTVL.